The 19 T cell receptor beta chains reported below all come from one sample, sequenced in a study of T cell responses to AZD1222 COVID-19 vaccine. Assay: immunoSEQ multiplex PCR; the TCRdb copy retains only in-frame clones and omits some. Altogether about 130,000 clones are present, 80% to 95% being singletons, with the ten largest covering 1% to 1.3%. Sequencing was performed on peripheral blood, taken 28 days after the second AZD1222 dose. The receptors were sampled from an adult who received the AZD1222 COVID-19 vaccine.

The V and J genes are TRBV13 and TRBJ2-5, with D perhaps matching TRBD1 (6 bases). V lost 3 bases to trimming and J lost 1 base, with 12 bases between them. Germline values: CDR1 PRHDT, CDR2 FYEKMQ (reference sequence). The CDR3 is 15 amino acids. The CDR3 DNA reads as TGTGCCAGCAGCTTTCAACAGGGAGTCCAAGAGACCCAGTACTTC. Protein sequence: CASSFQQGVQETQYF.

The V and J genes are TRBV7-2 and TRBJ1-5; 8 nucleotides agree with TRBD1. This CDR3 is 16 amino acids long. V shed 5 bases and J 4 bases; nucleotides not matched to a gene: 10. Germline CDR1 is SGHTA and CDR2 is FQGNSA. The DNA for the CDR3 is TGTGCCAGCAGCCCCTCAGGGGGCCTGGGGAATCAGCCCCAGCATTTT. Encoded protein: CASSPSGGLGNQPQHF.

This chain connects TRBV6-1 to TRBJ1-2; a possible D gene is TRBD1 (6 bases). The CDR3 loop spans 13 amino acids. The V gene's germline CDR1 is MNHNS and CDR2 SASEGT. Trimming stripped 3 bases from V and 8 bases from J, with 13 bases between. CDR3: CASSEIRGGGYTF. CDR3 coding DNA: TGTGCCAGCAGTGAGATCAGGGGAGGAGGCTACACCTTC.

The chain combines TRBV28 with TRBJ1-2; 12 bases align to TRBD1. V was clipped by 5 bases and J by 8 bases; unmatched bases: 12. CDR1 is MDHEN and CDR2 is SYDVKM in the germline V gene. The length of the CDR3 is 16 residues. The CDR3 region has the DNA TGTGCCAGCAGTCCATCCAGGGACAGGGGGCTGGGCGGCTACACCTTC. Protein sequence: CASSPSRDRGLGGYTF.

The CDR3 DNA follows: TGTGCCAGCAGTTACAGGGAACAGACCAAAAACATTCAGTACTTC. Translating it yields CASSYREQTKNIQYF. The chain has TRBV6-5 and TRBJ2-4, with D uncertain. With 2 bases removed from V and 2 bases from J, the gap between germline ends came to 10 bases. This CDR3 is built from 15 residues. CDR1 and CDR2 from the germline V gene are MNHEY and SVGAGI.

The rearrangement uses TRBV7-2 and TRBJ2-7; D gene ambiguous. This CDR3 is built from 12 residues. V was clipped by 0 bases and J by 6 bases, with 6 bases between them. Germline CDR1 is SGHTA and CDR2 is FQGNSA. The CDR3: CASSLAGGEQYF. Here the CDR3 DNA reads TGTGCCAGCAGCTTAGCAGGCGGCGAGCAGTACTTC.

The V gene is TRBV30, the J gene TRBJ1-4; tentative D call: TRBD1 (5 bases). This CDR3 spans 16 amino acids. Between the trimmed V and J ends, which lost 0 bases and 7 bases, there was a span of 18 bases. CDR1 is GTSNPN and CDR2 is SVGIG in the germline V gene (reference sequence). The CDR3 bases are TGTGCCTGGAGTGTCGCCGGATCAGGGATACGTGAAAAACTGTTTTTT. The encoded protein is CAWSVAGSGIREKLFF.

This chain uses TRBV29-1 with TRBJ2-5; no firm D call. V was trimmed by 7 bases and J by 1 base, leaving 7 bases between them. This CDR3 spans 11 amino acids. Germline CDR1 reads SQVTM; CDR2 reads ANQGSEA. CDR3 DNA: TGCAGCGGGGGATTCCAAGAGACCCAGTACTTC. It translates to CSGGFQETQYF.

The CDR3 DNA follows: TGTGCCAGCAGTTTATTGGGTCATAATTCACCCCTCCACTTT. It codes for CASSLLGHNSPLHF. The chain employs TRBV27 and TRBJ1-6, with D unclear. The CDR3 loop spans 14 amino acids. V was clipped by 1 base and J by 5 bases, with 6 bases between them. CDR1 and CDR2 (germline): MNHEY, SMNVEV (reference sequence).

This rearrangement joins TRBV4-2 to TRBJ1-5; D perhaps matches TRBD1 (6 bases). Germline CDR1 reads LGHNA; CDR2 reads YNFKEQ. This CDR3 has 18 amino acids. Trimming left V 2 bases short and J 0 bases short, with 17 bases between. The CDR3 loop reads CASSQRGGGINSNQPQHF. The DNA for the CDR3 is TGTGCCAGCAGCCAAAGAGGGGGAGGGATCAATAGCAATCAGCCCCAGCATTTT.

V usage is TRBV28 and J usage is TRBJ2-5; 11 bases are a match to TRBD2. V was clipped by 6 bases and J by 1 base; unmatched bases: 7. The CDR3 has 16 amino acids. Germline CDR1 reads MDHEN; CDR2 reads SYDVKM. CDR3 coding DNA: TGTGCCAGCAGGCCCGCTAGCGGGAGGCCCCAAGAGACCCAGTACTTC. This translates into CASRPASGRPQETQYF.

The chain uses TRBV20-1 and TRBJ1-2, with TRBD1 as a possible D gene (6 bases). The CDR3 covers 11 residues. V lost 6 bases and J 8 bases, leaving 13 bases between the germline ends. Germline V gene sequence: CDR1 DFQATT, CDR2 SNEGSKA (reference sequence). CDR3 DNA sequence: TGCAGTGCGCCTGACAGGTGGGGCTACACCTTC. Its translation: CSAPDRWGYTF.

This chain uses TRBV12-3 or TRBV12-4 with TRBJ2-7; 8 bases are a match to TRBD1. J lost 3 bases, V lost 7 bases, and 5 bases had no gene match. This CDR3 contains 13 residues. The CDR3 loop is CASTQGAHYEQYF. CDR3 in DNA: TGTGCCAGCACCCAGGGGGCGCACTACGAGCAGTACTTC.

The chain couples TRBV2 to TRBJ1-1, with D possibly being TRBD1 (5 bases). CDR1 and CDR2 from the germline V gene are SNHLY and FYNNEI. Trimming pared 7 bases from V and 5 bases from J, leaving 8 bases between. The CDR3 is 11 residues long. The CDR3 DNA sequence: TGTGCCAGCAAACAGGCGACTGAAGCTTTCTTT. Its translation is CASKQATEAFF.

The chain employs TRBV14 and TRBJ2-7; D gene ambiguous. CDR3 size: 11 residues. Per the germline V gene, CDR1 is SGHDN and CDR2 is FVKESK. Between the trimmed V and J ends, which lost 1 base and 5 bases, there was a span of 3 bases. The CDR3 DNA reads as TGTGCCAGCAGCCAAGTCGACGAGCAGTACTTC. It codes for CASSQVDEQYF.

The CDR3 DNA reads as TGTGCCAGCAGCTTATTAGGGGAATCTGGAAACACCATATATTTT. It encodes CASSLLGESGNTIYF. The chain is built from TRBV7-2 and TRBJ1-3; TRBD1 is a possible D gene (5 bases). Trimming took off 2 bases at V and 1 base at J, with 9 bases between the two ends. The CDR3 has 15 residues. Germline loops: CDR1 SGHTA, CDR2 FQGNSA.

The V and J genes are TRBV6-5 and TRBJ2-1; no reliable D call. V was shortened by 6 bases and J by 4 bases, with 10 bases between the two germline ends. There are 13 residues in the CDR3. CDR1 is MNHEY and CDR2 is SVGAGI in the germline V gene. The CDR3 spells CASSTLGYNEQFF. DNA for the CDR3: TGTGCCAGCAGCACCCTAGGTTACAATGAGCAGTTCTTC.

The CDR3 sequence is CASSLAGGNEQFF. CDR3 nucleotide sequence: TGCGCCAGCAGCTTGGCCGGGGGCAATGAGCAGTTCTTC. This rearrangement joins TRBV5-1 to TRBJ2-1; TRBD2 might be the D (6 bases). This CDR3 is built from 13 residues. V was cut by 0 bases and J by 6 bases, with 7 bases left in between. Germline CDR1 reads SGHRS; CDR2 reads YFSETQ.

V usage is TRBV5-4 and J usage is TRBJ2-1; TRBD2 matches at 10 bases. V dropped 4 bases and J dropped 6; count of bases not matched to a gene: 7. Germline loops: CDR1 SGHNT, CDR2 YYREEE (reference sequence). The CDR3 contains 15 residues. Here the CDR3 reads CASSLGLAETNEQFF. DNA for the CDR3: TGTGCCAGCAGCCTAGGACTAGCGGAAACCAATGAGCAGTTCTTC.